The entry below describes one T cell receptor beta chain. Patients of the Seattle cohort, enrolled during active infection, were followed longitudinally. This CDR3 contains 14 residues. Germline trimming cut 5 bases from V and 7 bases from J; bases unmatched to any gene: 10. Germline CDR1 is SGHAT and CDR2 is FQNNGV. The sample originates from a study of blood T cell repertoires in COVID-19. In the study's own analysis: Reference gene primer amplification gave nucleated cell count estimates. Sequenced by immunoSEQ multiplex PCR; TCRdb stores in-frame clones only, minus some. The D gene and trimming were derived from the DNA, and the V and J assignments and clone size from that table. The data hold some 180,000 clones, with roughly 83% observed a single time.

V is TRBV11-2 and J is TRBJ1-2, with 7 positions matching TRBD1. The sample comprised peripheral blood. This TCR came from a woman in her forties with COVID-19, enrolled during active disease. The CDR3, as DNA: TGTGCCAGCAGCCTTGACAGGGAAAGTGGTGGCTACACCTTC. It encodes CASSLDRESGGYTF. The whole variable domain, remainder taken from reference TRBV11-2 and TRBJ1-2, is EAGVAQSPRYKIIEKRQSVAFWCNPISGHATLYWYQQILGQGPKLLIQFQNNGVVDDSQLPKDRFSAERLKGVDSTLKIQPAKLEDSAVYLCASSLDRESGGYTFGSGTRLTVV.